This T cell receptor beta chain was captured by sequencing in a study of stem cell transplantation in POMP-related autoinflammatory disease. TCRdb's copy holds only in-frame clones and misses some; the assay was immunoSEQ multiplex PCR. The top ten clones hold around 0.72% of a sample with tens of thousands of clones, approximately 91% of them seen once. The trim removed 4 bases at V and 3 bases at J, leaving 10 bases unmatched. Germline V gene sequence: CDR1 MNHNS, CDR2 SASEGT. The CDR3 length is 16 residues. The rearrangement links TRBV6-1 to TRBJ2-3, with 7 bases identical to TRBD1. This specimen consisted of CD4+ T cells from PBMCs, obtained after stem cell transplantation. This sequence was found in a human patient with POMP-related autoinflammation and immune dysregulation (PRAID). Some of these T cells may belong to the graft donor. Here the CDR3 reads CASSVGQLRGTDTQYF. In DNA, the CDR3 is TGTGCCAGCAGTGTGGGACAGCTCCGAGGGACAGATACGCAGTATTTT.